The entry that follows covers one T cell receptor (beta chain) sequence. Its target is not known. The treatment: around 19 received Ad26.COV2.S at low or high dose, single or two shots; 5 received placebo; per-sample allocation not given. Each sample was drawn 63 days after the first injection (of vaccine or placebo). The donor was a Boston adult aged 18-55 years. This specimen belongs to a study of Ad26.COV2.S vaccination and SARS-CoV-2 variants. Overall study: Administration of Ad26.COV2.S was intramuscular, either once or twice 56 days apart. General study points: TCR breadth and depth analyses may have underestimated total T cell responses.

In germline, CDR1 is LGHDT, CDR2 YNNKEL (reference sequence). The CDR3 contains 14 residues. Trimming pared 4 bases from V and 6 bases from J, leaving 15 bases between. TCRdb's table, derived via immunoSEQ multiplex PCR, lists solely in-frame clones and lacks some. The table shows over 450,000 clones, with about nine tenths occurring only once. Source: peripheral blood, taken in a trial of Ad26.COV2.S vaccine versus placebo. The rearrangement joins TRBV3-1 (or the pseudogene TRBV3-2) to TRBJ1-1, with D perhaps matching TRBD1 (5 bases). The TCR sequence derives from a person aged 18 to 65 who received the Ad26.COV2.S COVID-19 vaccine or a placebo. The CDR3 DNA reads TGTGCCAGCAGCCTTGTCTTGGTGGGGGCTGAAGCTTTCTTT. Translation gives CASSLVLVGAEAFF.